A selection of T cell receptor beta chains follows, all from one sample in a study of OX40 agonist ivuxolimab in advanced cancers. Sequencing was performed with immunoSEQ multiplex PCR; in TCRdb, only in-frame clones are kept and a portion is missing. The profile shows more than 40,000 clones, around 77% of them singletons. This specimen consisted of CD4+ or CD8+ T cells sorted from blood, obtained in a trial of the OX40 agonist ivuxolimab. The source of these receptors is an adult with an advanced solid tumor such as melanoma, head and neck, liver or kidney cancer. Both conserved end residues are part of each CDR3. D genes are given only for firm matches. The listing skips clone size in some rows; elsewhere it reads once, few, many or a size class.

TRBJ1-1,.,once,TRBV5-1,CASSKGTAGTEAFF,TGCGCCAGCAGTAAAGGGACGGCCGGAACTGAAGCTTTCTTT
TRBJ1-4,.,.,TRBV7-8,CASSPGGYEVEKLFF,TGTGCCAGCAGCCCCGGAGGCTACGAGGTTGAAAAACTGTTTTTT
TRBJ1-1,TRBD1,.,TRBV6-1,CASTIQGAMDTEAFF,TGTGCCAGCACCATACAGGGGGCAATGGACACTGAAGCTTTCTTT
TRBJ1-6,.,few,TRBV11-2,CASSLESGSGSPLHF,TGTGCCAGCAGCTTAGAGTCCGGGTCTGGTTCACCCCTCCACTTT
TRBJ1-2,.,.,TRBV19,CASSLGPGQIGYTF,TGTGCCAGTAGTCTTGGACCCGGACAGATTGGCTACACCTTC
TRBJ1-2,.,.,TRBV6-5,CASSHPGRFYGYTF,TGTGCCAGCAGTCATCCGGGACGGTTTTATGGCTACACCTTC
TRBJ1-3,.,.,TRBV2,CASNRVLSGNTIYF,TGTGCCAGTAACAGGGTTCTCTCTGGAAACACCATATATTTT
TRBJ2-3,.,.,TRBV2,CASSRGGGITDTQYF,TGTGCCAGCAGCAGAGGGGGCGGGATCACAGATACGCAGTATTTT
TRBJ2-1,.,.,TRBV5-1,CASKPTGSNEQFF,TGCGCCAGCAAACCAACGGGCTCCAATGAGCAGTTCTTC
TRBJ1-1,.,medium-sized,TRBV5-1,CASSRPGQNTEAFF,TGCGCCAGCAGCCGGCCGGGGCAGAACACTGAAGCTTTCTTT
TRBJ1-1,TRBD1,.,TRBV7-3,CASSLGTGYTEAFF,TGTGCCAGCAGCTTAGGGACAGGGTACACTGAAGCTTTCTTT
TRBJ1-1,.,once,TRBV9,CASSRPNTEAFF,TGTGCCAGCAGTCGTCCGAACACTGAAGCTTTCTTT
TRBJ2-1,.,.,TRBV2,CASSVRVSYNEQFF,TGTGCCAGCAGTGTCCGGGTCTCCTACAATGAGCAGTTCTTC
TRBJ2-1,.,.,TRBV9,CASSALLADNEQFF,TGTGCCAGCAGCGCCCTCCTGGCCGACAATGAGCAGTTCTTC
TRBJ2-1,.,.,TRBV30,CAWRLNYNEQFF,TGTGCCTGGAGACTCAACTACAATGAGCAGTTCTTC
TRBJ1-2,TRBD1,few,TRBV6-1,CASSGWTGQGYTF,TGTGCCAGCAGTGGGTGGACAGGGCAGGGCTACACCTTC
TRBJ1-1,.,once,TRBV29-1,CSALRRQGRSNTEAFF,TGCAGCGCCCTTCGGCGGCAGGGAAGGTCGAACACTGAAGCTTTCTTT
TRBJ1-5,.,.,TRBV7-9,CASSRGGGPYQPQHF,TGTGCCAGCAGCCGCGGGGGGGGCCCTTATCAGCCCCAGCATTTT
TRBJ2-7,.,.,TRBV7-9,CASSLDRSSYEQYF,TGTGCCAGCAGCTTAGACCGGAGCTCCTACGAGCAGTACTTC
TRBJ1-2,TRBD1,.,TRBV19,CASRGTGDRYGYTF,TGTGCCAGTAGGGGGACAGGGGATCGCTATGGCTACACCTTC
TRBJ1-5,TRBD1,.,TRBV28,CASSAPGQGGLQPQHF,TGTGCCAGCAGTGCTCCGGGACAGGGGGGTTTGCAGCCCCAGCATTTT
TRBJ1-1,TRBD1,few,TRBV5-4,CASSGQGRANTEAFF,TGTGCCAGCAGCGGACAGGGTAGGGCAAACACTGAAGCTTTCTTT
TRBJ1-2,.,.,TRBV11-2,CASSFRGYSGYTF,TGTGCCAGCAGTTTTAGAGGGTATTCTGGCTACACCTTC